The 21 T cell receptor beta chains below all came from one sample that was sequenced in a study of CD8 T cells in Susac syndrome (dated by TCRdb to between 2018 and 2020). The method was the immunoSEQ multiplex PCR assay. RNA was extracted with the RNeasy kit and roughly 0.45 to 1 ug was reverse transcribed using random hexamers. In-frame beta chains were kept once TCRdb had trimmed the public reads at Q25 with fastp and called clones with MiXCR. Identical CDR3 protein sequences are pooled into one entry, listed with their most common genes and DNA. The sample table lists over 150,000 distinct CDR3 sequences, roughly 95% of them with a count of one. The leading ten clones occupy about 0.13% of the sample. The specimen was CD4+ T cells from PBMCs. The origin of the receptors is a human donor with Susac syndrome.

The CDR3 sequence is CSATEHHGGELFF. In DNA form, the CDR3 reads TGCAGTGCTACAGAGCACCATGGAGGGGAGCTGTTTTTT. The V gene is TRBV20-1, the J gene TRBJ2-2; D gene uncertain. This CDR3 spans 13 amino acids. Between the trimmed V and J ends, which lost 4 bases and 8 bases, there was a span of 14 bases. The germline V gene has CDR1 DFQATT and CDR2 SNEGSKA (reference sequence).

This chain connects TRBV7-6 to TRBJ2-1, with D tentatively TRBD1 (5 bases). This CDR3 contains 14 residues. Deletions cut 6 bases from V and 4 bases from J, with 13 bases between. The germline V gene has CDR1 SGHVS and CDR2 FNYEAQ. The CDR3 is CASSLVQGYNEQFF. The CDR3 DNA reads as TGTGCCAGCAGTCTTGTCCAGGGATACAATGAGCAGTTCTTC.

The rearrangement links TRBV14 to TRBJ1-4; weak D call: TRBD1 (5 bases). The ends were cut back, 6 bases at V and 8 bases at J, with 22 bases in the middle. The germline gives CDR1 SGHDN, CDR2 FVKESK. The CDR3 is 16 residues long. The CDR3 loop reads CASSLKTGLAVEKLFF. The DNA for the CDR3 is TGTGCCAGCAGTCTTAAAACGGGGCTCGCGGTCGAAAAACTGTTTTTT.

This chain connects TRBV5-6 to TRBJ2-5, with D unresolved. The CDR3 runs to 13 residues. The V gene's germline CDR1 is SGHDT and CDR2 YYEEEE. Trimming left V 5 bases short and J 5 bases short, with 13 bases between. The CDR3 region is CASSPPISETQYF. CDR3 DNA: TGTGCCAGCAGTCCCCCGATCTCTGAGACCCAGTACTTC.

This chain joins TRBV20-1 and TRBJ2-5; 7 positions match TRBD2. This CDR3 has 17 amino acids. Trimming removed 0 bases from V and 3 bases from J; junction bases left unmatched: 13. Germline values: CDR1 DFQATT, CDR2 SNEGSKA (reference sequence). The CDR3 DNA sequence: TGCAGTGCTAGAGATCTTCTAGCGGCACCCCGAGAAGAGACCCAGTACTTC. Protein: CSARDLLAAPREETQYF.

The chain recombines TRBV7-2 with TRBJ2-1; the match to TRBD2 covers 11 bases. Germline trimming cut 4 bases from V and 2 bases from J; bases unmatched to any gene: 4. CDR3 length: 16 amino acids. Germline lookup yields CDR1 SGHTA and CDR2 FQGNSA. The CDR3 sequence is CASSSPGLAAYNEQFF. As DNA, the CDR3 is TGTGCCAGCAGCTCCCCGGGACTAGCGGCCTACAATGAGCAGTTCTTC.

This rearrangement joins TRBV5-6 to TRBJ2-1; no definite D call. The germline V and J ends were trimmed by 7 bases and 5 bases, with 16 bases remaining between them. The CDR3 is 14 residues long. Germline V lookup: CDR1 SGHDT, CDR2 YYEEEE. CDR3 protein: CASLSPGPNNEQFF. DNA for the CDR3: TGTGCCAGCCTAAGTCCAGGACCGAACAATGAGCAGTTCTTC.

The chain has TRBV6-2 or TRBV6-3 and TRBJ2-7; D remains ambiguous. This CDR3 contains 13 residues. Germline V gene data show CDR1 as MNHEY and CDR2 as SVGEGT. The CDR3 DNA reads as TGTGCCAGCAGTGACTCAGACCTCTGGGAGCAGTACGTC. Translated: CASSDSDLWEQYV.

In the case of this clonotype: One end of the junction fails to match germline, which may point to a read error. CDR3 nucleotides: TGTGCCAGCAGCTTTGGTGGGTTCCGTCCAGAGAGCCAGTACTTC. It is translated as CASSFGGFRPESQYF. This sequence joins TRBV5-4 and TRBJ2-5; D ambiguous. The CDR3 runs 15 residues. The germline V gene has CDR1 SGHNT and CDR2 YYREEE (reference sequence).

This chain links TRBV2 with TRBJ2-2; no clear D. This CDR3 has 11 residues. The V end was cut by 7 bases, the J end by 8 bases, with 8 bases between. Germline V lookup: CDR1 SNHLY, CDR2 FYNNEI. Written as DNA, the CDR3 is TGTGCCAGCATCTTGGCTGGGGAGCTGTTTTTT. It is translated as CASILAGELFF.

This chain links TRBV11-1 with TRBJ1-1; D unclear. In germline, CDR1 is SGHAT, CDR2 FQDESV (reference sequence). Trimming removed 5 bases from V and 7 bases from J, with 17 bases in between. The CDR3 is 14 amino acids. The CDR3 bases are TGTGCCAGCAGCCTCACAGAGGAGGGTCTTGAAGCTTTCTTT. This encodes CASSLTEEGLEAFF.

The V and J genes are TRBV29-1 and TRBJ1-5, with D perhaps TRBD1 (5 bases). Between the trimmed V and J ends, which lost 4 bases and 7 bases, there was a span of 11 bases. Germline V gives CDR1 SQVTM, CDR2 ANQGSEA. The length of the CDR3 is 12 residues. The CDR3 DNA sequence: TGCAGCGTTGGGAATCAGGGCCAGCCCCAGCATTTT. It specifies CSVGNQGQPQHF.

This clonotype was seen a single time. The V and J genes are TRBV9 and TRBJ1-1, with D possibly being TRBD1 (6 bases). Germline assignment: CDR1 SGDLS and CDR2 YYNGEE. This CDR3 has 16 residues. The ends were cut back, 0 bases at V and 5 bases at J, with 17 bases in the middle. The CDR3 sequence is CASSVGAGTGRTEAFF. The CDR3 DNA follows: TGTGCCAGCAGCGTAGGAGCAGGAACAGGGAGGACTGAAGCTTTCTTT.

The chain combines TRBV5-1 with TRBJ1-1; possibly TRBD1 for D (5 bases). Trimming took 2 bases from V and 4 from J, leaving 12 bases between them. This CDR3 is 14 amino acids long. Germline V gene sequence: CDR1 SGHRS, CDR2 YFSETQ. The CDR3 sequence: CASSFRPGSTEAFF. Here the CDR3 DNA reads TGCGCCAGCAGCTTCCGTCCAGGGAGCACTGAAGCTTTCTTT.

J is TRBJ2-2 and V is TRBV20-1, with D possibly being TRBD2 (6 bases). CDR3 size: 16 residues. The germline gives CDR1 DFQATT, CDR2 SNEGSKA (reference sequence). Trimming took off 1 base at V and 3 bases at J, with 15 bases between the two ends. The CDR3 is CSARVGGRGYTGELFF. The CDR3, as DNA: TGCAGTGCTAGAGTGGGTGGTCGGGGGTACACCGGGGAGCTGTTTTTT.

The chain combines TRBV28 with TRBJ2-1, with 9 nucleotides matching TRBD1. Germline CDR1 and CDR2: MDHEN and SYDVKM. The junction had 6 bases not matched to a gene; V was cut back by 4 bases and J by 8 bases. This CDR3 spans 14 amino acids. This CDR3 reads CASSSGQGIDEQFF. The DNA for the CDR3 is TGTGCCAGCAGTTCGGGACAGGGAATCGATGAGCAGTTCTTC.

V and J are TRBV30 and TRBJ2-7; D remains ambiguous. CDR3 length: 13 residues. Germline CDR1 reads GTSNPN; CDR2 reads SVGIG (reference sequence). With 4 bases removed from V and 0 bases from J, the gap between germline ends came to 10 bases. The CDR3 nucleotides read TGTGCCTGGACCAGCACCGACTCCTACGAGCAGTACTTC. It is translated as CAWTSTDSYEQYF.

The chain links TRBV4-3 to TRBJ2-1, with D possibly TRBD2 on 6 matching bases. In germline, CDR1 is LGHNA, CDR2 YSLEER. The CDR3 extends over 13 amino acids. Trimming pared 1 base from V and 9 bases from J, leaving 10 bases between. The CDR3 spells CASSQGQGGEQFF. CDR3 DNA: TGCGCCAGCAGCCAAGGTCAGGGAGGTGAGCAGTTCTTC.

This clonotype has a single count. The rearrangement joins TRBV29-1 to TRBJ2-7; D is perhaps TRBD1 (5 bases). V was trimmed by 3 bases and J by 6 bases, leaving 15 bases between them. CDR1 and CDR2 (germline): SQVTM, ANQGSEA. This CDR3 is built from 13 residues. The CDR3 region is CSVEGREGLEQYF. CDR3 nucleotides: TGCAGCGTTGAGGGCAGGGAAGGGCTCGAGCAGTACTTC.

The chain employs TRBV4-3 and TRBJ2-1; perhaps TRBD2 as D (6 bases). The CDR3 runs to 15 residues. V shed 0 bases and J shed 10 bases, with 16 bases lying between them. Germline V CDR1 and CDR2: LGHNA, YSLEER. CDR3 DNA: TGCGCCAGCAGCCAAGATCGGGGGAACTCCAGGGAGCAGTTCTTC. Its protein is CASSQDRGNSREQFF.

This clonotype was recorded only once. The chain couples TRBV13 to TRBJ2-5; possible D gene TRBD2, 7 bases. The CDR3 loop spans 14 amino acids. Germline V lookup: CDR1 PRHDT, CDR2 FYEKMQ (reference sequence). The V end lost 5 bases, the J end lost 5 bases, and 15 bases lay between the germline ends. This chain's CDR3 is CASSIKGGLETQYF. The CDR3 bases are TGTGCCAGCAGCATCAAGGGGGGGCTGGAGACCCAGTACTTC.